The 16 T cell receptor beta chains presented below share a single source sample, sequenced in a study of T cells after posttransplantation cyclophosphamide. Measured with immunoSEQ multiplex PCR; TCRdb has only the in-frame clones, and not every one. In the table there are about 66,000 clones, over 85% of which are singletons. Sequencing was done on a sample of PBMCs. These receptors were collected from a woman aged 25 to 39 in good health and a related stem cell transplant donor.

This clone was counted once. The gene calls are TRBV28 and TRBJ2-7; D is undetermined. Trimming removed 4 bases from V and 2 bases from J, with 15 bases in between. CDR1 MDHEN and CDR2 SYDVKM come from the germline V gene. This CDR3 has 15 residues. The CDR3 here is CASSWDLVGTYEQYF. As DNA, the CDR3 is TGTGCCAGCAGTTGGGATTTGGTCGGAACCTACGAGCAGTACTTC.

The rearrangement joins TRBV6-5 to TRBJ1-4; 7 bases line up with TRBD1. The CDR3 contains 14 residues. Germline trimming cut 5 bases from V and 4 bases from J; bases unmatched to any gene: 4. Germline CDR1 MNHEY, CDR2 SVGAGI. The CDR3 DNA is TGTGCCAGCAGTGGGGGGACAGTTAATGAAAAACTGTTTTTT. It encodes CASSGGTVNEKLFF.

This clone was observed a single time. This chain connects TRBV7-3 to TRBJ1-2, with 12 bases lining up with TRBD1. The CDR3 has 16 amino acids. V lost 5 bases and J lost 8; bases outside the gene matches: 12. Germline loops: CDR1 SGHTA, CDR2 FQGTGA. The CDR3 nucleotides read TGTGCCAGCAGCAAAGGGTTAGGGACAGGGGGCGAAGGCTACACCTTC. It codes for CASSKGLGTGGEGYTF. Using reference TRBV7-3 and TRBJ1-2 for the parts outside the CDR3, the full variable domain is GAGVSQTPSNKVTEKGKYVELRCDPISGHTALYWYRQSLGQGPEFLIYFQGTGAADDSGLPNDRFFAVRPEGSVSTLKIQRTERGDSAVYLCASSKGLGTGGEGYTFGSGTRLTVV.

V is TRBV18 and J is TRBJ1-3; D ambiguous. Germline assignment: CDR1 KGHSH and CDR2 LQKENI. Trimming removed 0 bases from V and 4 bases from J, with 4 bases in between. The CDR3 spans 13 residues. CDR3 protein: CASSPPNGNTIYF. In DNA form, the CDR3 reads TGTGCCAGCTCACCACCGAACGGAAACACCATATATTTT.

This rearrangement joins TRBV4-3 to TRBJ1-5; D gene unclear. The V and J ends lost 1 base and 7 bases respectively, with 8 bases between them. The CDR3 has 13 residues. Per germline, CDR1 LGHNA and CDR2 YSLEER. CDR3 sequence reads: CASSQGSEQPQHF. CDR3 nucleotides: TGCGCCAGCAGCCAAGGCTCCGAACAGCCCCAGCATTTT.

This clone was counted once. The V call is TRBV7-2, the J call TRBJ2-7, with unresolved D. The germline gives CDR1 SGHTA, CDR2 FQGNSA. V lost 0 bases to trimming and J lost 5 bases, with 8 bases between them. The CDR3 covers 13 residues. In DNA form, the CDR3 reads TGTGCCAGCAGCTTAGCGGTTTGGGACGAGCAGTACTTC. Encoded protein: CASSLAVWDEQYF.

V is TRBV19 and J is TRBJ1-3; D is undetermined. From germline, CDR1 is LNHDA and CDR2 SQIVND (reference sequence). V was cut by 3 bases and J by 4 bases, with 13 bases left in between. The CDR3 runs 15 residues. The CDR3 nucleotides read TGTGCCAGTAGTATTTTCGGATTCTCGGGAAACACCATATATTTT. Residues: CASSIFGFSGNTIYF.

The V gene is TRBV19, the J gene TRBJ2-2, with a weak D call TRBD2 (5 bases). The CDR3 runs 14 residues. Germline V gene sequence: CDR1 LNHDA, CDR2 SQIVND (reference sequence). The ends were cut back, 4 bases at V and 5 bases at J, with 11 bases in the middle. The CDR3 coding sequence is TGTGCCAGTAGTACCCAACTAGTTACCGGGGAGCTGTTTTTT. Encoded protein: CASSTQLVTGELFF.

The rearrangement links TRBV28 to TRBJ1-3; no reliable D call. The CDR3 sequence is 14 residues long. The germline V and J ends were trimmed by 8 bases and 0 bases, with 11 bases remaining between them. Germline V gene data show CDR1 as MDHEN and CDR2 as SYDVKM. The CDR3 nucleotides read TGTGCCAGCCGCCGTCTCGGCTCTGGAAACACCATATATTTT. This gives the protein CASRRLGSGNTIYF.

The gene calls are TRBV7-9 and TRBJ2-2, with D possibly TRBD1 on 6 matching bases. V lost 5 bases to trimming and J lost 4 bases, with 14 bases between them. The CDR3 runs 15 residues. The germline V gene encodes CDR1 SEHNR and CDR2 FQNEAQ (reference sequence). CDR3 in DNA: TGTGCCAGCAGCCGGTTGGGGGCTACCACCGGGGAGCTGTTTTTT. Translated, it gives CASSRLGATTGELFF.

This rearrangement joins TRBV18 to TRBJ1-1; 10 nucleotides match TRBD1. Germline V gene lookup returns CDR1 KGHSH and CDR2 LQKENI. J gave up 11 bases and V 0 bases, and 6 bases lay outside the gene matches. CDR3 length: 14 amino acids. CDR3 protein: CASSPPATGGDAFF. CDR3 bases: TGTGCCAGCTCACCACCGGCGACAGGGGGCGACGCTTTCTTT.

The V gene is TRBV19, the J gene TRBJ1-1; D ambiguous. The V gene lost 3 bases and the J gene lost 4 bases, with 9 bases spanning the gap. The CDR3 totals 13 residues. CDR1 is LNHDA, CDR2 SQIVND, per germline (reference sequence). The chain's CDR3 is CASSMEGGTEAFF. The CDR3, as DNA: TGTGCCAGTAGTATGGAGGGTGGCACTGAAGCTTTCTTT.

The V call is TRBV7-6, the J call TRBJ2-3, with 8 bases identical to TRBD2. The CDR3 extends over 17 amino acids. Germline V CDR1 and CDR2: SGHVS, FNYEAQ. Trimming cost V 5 bases and J 8 bases; bases outside gene matches: 18. CDR3 coding DNA: TGTGCCAGCAGCCCGCGAGGGCGGGGGGATCCCCCCGGTACGCAGTATTTT. Translation gives CASSPRGRGDPPGTQYF.

The chain employs TRBV7-3 and TRBJ2-2; 9 positions agree with TRBD2. The germline V gene encodes CDR1 SGHTA and CDR2 FQGTGA. J lost 7 bases, V lost 2 bases, and 2 bases had no gene match. This CDR3 contains 14 residues. The DNA for the CDR3 is TGTGCCAGCAGCTTAGGGACTAGCAACGGGGAGCTGTTTTTT. This sequence encodes CASSLGTSNGELFF.

The V and J genes are TRBV7-6 and TRBJ1-1, with 8 bases that match TRBD1. With 0 bases clipped from V and 6 bases from J, the junction kept 12 bases outside the gene matches. Looked up from germline, CDR1 is SGHVS and CDR2 is FNYEAQ. This CDR3 spans 17 amino acids. The CDR3 protein is CASSLAGTGIRYAEAFF. The DNA for the CDR3 is TGTGCCAGCAGCTTAGCCGGGACAGGCATCAGGTATGCTGAAGCTTTCTTT.

The V and J genes are TRBV4-3 and TRBJ2-7; D perhaps matches TRBD1 (5 bases). Trimming took 3 bases from V and 0 from J, leaving 12 bases between them. This CDR3 is built from 15 residues. CDR1 and CDR2 (germline): LGHNA, YSLEER. The CDR3, as DNA: TGCGCCAGCAGCCACTCCTTGACAGTCTCCTACGAGCAGTACTTC. Translation: CASSHSLTVSYEQYF.